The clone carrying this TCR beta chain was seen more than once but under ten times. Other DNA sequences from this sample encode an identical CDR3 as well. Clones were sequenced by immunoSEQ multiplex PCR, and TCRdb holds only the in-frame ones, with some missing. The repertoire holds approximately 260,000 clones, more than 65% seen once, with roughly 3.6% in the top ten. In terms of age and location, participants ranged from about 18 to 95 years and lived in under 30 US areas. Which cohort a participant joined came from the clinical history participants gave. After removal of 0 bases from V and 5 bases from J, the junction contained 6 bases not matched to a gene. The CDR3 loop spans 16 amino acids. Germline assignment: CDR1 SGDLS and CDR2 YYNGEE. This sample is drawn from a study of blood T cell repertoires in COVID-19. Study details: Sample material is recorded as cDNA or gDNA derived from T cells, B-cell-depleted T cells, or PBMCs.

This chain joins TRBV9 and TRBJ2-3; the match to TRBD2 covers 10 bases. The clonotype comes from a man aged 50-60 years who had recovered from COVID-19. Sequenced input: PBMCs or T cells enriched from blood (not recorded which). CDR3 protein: CASSVEAGGPVDTQYF. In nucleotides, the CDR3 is TGTGCCAGCAGCGTAGAAGCGGGAGGGCCCGTAGATACGCAGTATTTT.